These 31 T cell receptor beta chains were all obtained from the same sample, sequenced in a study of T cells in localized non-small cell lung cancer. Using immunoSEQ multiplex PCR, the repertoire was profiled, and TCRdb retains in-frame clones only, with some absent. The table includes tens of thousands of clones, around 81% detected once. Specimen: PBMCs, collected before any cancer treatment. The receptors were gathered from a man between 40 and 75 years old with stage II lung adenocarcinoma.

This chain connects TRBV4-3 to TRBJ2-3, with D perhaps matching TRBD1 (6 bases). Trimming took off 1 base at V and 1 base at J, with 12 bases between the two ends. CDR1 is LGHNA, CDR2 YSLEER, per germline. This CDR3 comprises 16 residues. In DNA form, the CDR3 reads TGCGCCAGCAGCCAAGGGCCCCCAGGGGGCACAGATACGCAGTATTTT. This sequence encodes CASSQGPPGGTDTQYF.

DNA of the CDR3: TGTGCCAGTACTATCGCGACAGGGTCCAATCAGCCCCAGCATTTT. Amino acid sequence: CASTIATGSNQPQHF. This chain links TRBV19 with TRBJ1-5; 7 positions agree with TRBD1. The CDR3 spans 15 residues. Unmatched junction bases numbered 9, after V lost 7 bases and J lost 3 bases. Germline CDR1 LNHDA, CDR2 SQIVND (reference sequence).

The CDR3 loop is CASSVDGPNEKLFF. In DNA form, the CDR3 reads TGCGCCAGCAGCGTGGACGGCCCTAATGAAAAACTGTTTTTT. This chain joins TRBV5-1 and TRBJ1-4; D unclear. In germline, CDR1 is SGHRS, CDR2 YFSETQ. V lost 4 bases, J lost 3 bases, and 10 bases lay in between. CDR3 length: 14 residues. Looking up the rest from reference TRBV5-1 and TRBJ1-4 gives the full variable domain: KAGVTQTPRYLIKTRGQQVTLSCSPISGHRSVSWYQQTPGQGLQFLFEYFSETQRNKGNFPGRFSGRQFSNSRSEMNVSTLELGDSALYLCASSVDGPNEKLFFGSGTQLSVL.

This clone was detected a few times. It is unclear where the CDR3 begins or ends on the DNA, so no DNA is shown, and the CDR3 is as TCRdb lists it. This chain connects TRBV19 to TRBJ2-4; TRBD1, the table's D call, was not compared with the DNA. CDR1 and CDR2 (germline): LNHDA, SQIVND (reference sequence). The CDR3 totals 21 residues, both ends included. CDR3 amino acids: CASSISAPQGVVSVTKNIQYF.

CDR3 coding DNA: TGTGCCAGCTCACCACTTGAGGGGGAGACCCAGTACTTC. Protein product: CASSPLEGETQYF. The J gene is TRBJ2-5, the V gene TRBV18; D could derive from TRBD1 or TRBD2 (5 bases each). This CDR3 region has 13 residues. Trimming stripped 1 base from V and 5 bases from J, with 8 bases between. Looked up from germline, CDR1 is KGHSH and CDR2 is LQKENI.

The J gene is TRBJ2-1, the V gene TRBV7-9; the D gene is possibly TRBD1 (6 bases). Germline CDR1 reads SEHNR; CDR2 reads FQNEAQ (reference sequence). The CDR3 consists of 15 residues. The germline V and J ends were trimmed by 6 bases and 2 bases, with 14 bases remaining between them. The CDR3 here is CASRSSGQPYNEQFF. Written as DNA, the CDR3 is TGTGCCAGCAGATCAAGTGGACAGCCCTACAATGAGCAGTTCTTC.

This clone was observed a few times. The CDR3 coding sequence is TGTGCCAGCAGTGAAACAGTGCTAAGGAAAGATACGCAGTATTTT. Translating gives CASSETVLRKDTQYF. This chain links TRBV6-4 with TRBJ2-3; D is unclear. This CDR3 is 15 amino acids long. Trimming removed 3 bases at V and 5 bases at J, with 15 bases between. Germline CDR1 reads MRHNA; CDR2 reads SNTAGT.

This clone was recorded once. CDR3 sequence: CASRQQVSSGNTIYF. In nucleotides, the CDR3 is TGTGCCAGCAGACAACAGGTTTCCTCTGGAAACACCATATATTTT. The V and J genes are TRBV7-2 and TRBJ1-3, with D tentatively TRBD1 (5 bases). Germline V CDR1 and CDR2: SGHTA, FQGNSA. The V end was cut by 6 bases, the J end by 0 bases, with 12 bases between. The CDR3 loop spans 15 amino acids.

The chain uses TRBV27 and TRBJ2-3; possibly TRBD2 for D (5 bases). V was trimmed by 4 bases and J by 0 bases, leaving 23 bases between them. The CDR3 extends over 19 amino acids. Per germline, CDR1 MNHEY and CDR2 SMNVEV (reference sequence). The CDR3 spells CASSSLSDWIRNSTDTQYF. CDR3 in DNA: TGTGCCAGCAGTTCGTTATCGGACTGGATTCGAAATAGCACAGATACGCAGTATTTT.

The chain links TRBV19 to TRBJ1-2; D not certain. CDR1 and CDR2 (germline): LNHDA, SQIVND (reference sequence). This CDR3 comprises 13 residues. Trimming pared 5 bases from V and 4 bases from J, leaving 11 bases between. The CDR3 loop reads CASSWAELYGYTF. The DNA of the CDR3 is TGTGCCAGTAGTTGGGCTGAGCTCTATGGCTACACCTTC.

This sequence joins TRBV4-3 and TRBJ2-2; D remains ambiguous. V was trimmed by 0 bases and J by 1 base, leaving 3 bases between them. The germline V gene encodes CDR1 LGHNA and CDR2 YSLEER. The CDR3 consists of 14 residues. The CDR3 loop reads CASSQERNTGELFF. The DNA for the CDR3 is TGCGCCAGCAGCCAAGAGAGGAACACCGGGGAGCTGTTTTTT.

DNA for the CDR3: TGTGCCATCAGTGAAGTAGGAGAGACCCAGTACTTC. Its protein product is CAISEVGETQYF. The gene calls are TRBV10-3 and TRBJ2-5; D is unclear. Germline V gene sequence: CDR1 ENHRY, CDR2 SYGVKD. CDR3 length equals 12 residues. Trimming pared 3 bases from V and 4 bases from J, leaving 6 bases between.

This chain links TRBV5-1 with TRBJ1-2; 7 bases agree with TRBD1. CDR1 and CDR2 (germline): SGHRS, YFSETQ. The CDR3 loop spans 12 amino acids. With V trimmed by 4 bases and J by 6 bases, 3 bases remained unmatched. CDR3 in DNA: TGCGCCAGCAGCCGTGACAGGGATGGCTACACCTTC. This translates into CASSRDRDGYTF. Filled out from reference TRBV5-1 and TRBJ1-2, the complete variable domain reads KAGVTQTPRYLIKTRGQQVTLSCSPISGHRSVSWYQQTPGQGLQFLFEYFSETQRNKGNFPGRFSGRQFSNSRSEMNVSTLELGDSALYLCASSRDRDGYTFGSGTRLTVV.

The CDR3: CASSKGTSSSNTGELFF. As DNA, the CDR3 is TGTGCCAGCAGCAAGGGGACTAGCTCTTCGAACACCGGGGAGCTGTTTTTT. The chain joins TRBV7-6 to TRBJ2-2; the match to TRBD2 covers 9 bases. With 5 bases clipped from V and 0 bases from J, the junction kept 7 bases outside the gene matches. The CDR3 spans 17 residues. CDR1 is SGHVS and CDR2 is FNYEAQ in the germline V gene.

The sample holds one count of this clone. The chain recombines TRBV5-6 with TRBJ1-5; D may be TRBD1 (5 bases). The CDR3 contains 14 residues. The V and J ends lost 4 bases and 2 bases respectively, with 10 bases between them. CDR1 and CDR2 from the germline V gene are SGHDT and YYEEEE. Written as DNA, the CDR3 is TGTGCCAGCAGCGGTGGGGCAGGCAATCAGCCCCAGCATTTT. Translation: CASSGGAGNQPQHF. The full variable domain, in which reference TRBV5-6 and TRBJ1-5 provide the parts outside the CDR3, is DAGVTQSPTHLIKTRGQQVTLRCSPKSGHDTVSWYQQALGQGPQFIFQYYEEEERQRGNFPDRFSGHQFPNYSSELNVNALLLGDSALYLCASSGGAGNQPQHFGDGTRLSIL.

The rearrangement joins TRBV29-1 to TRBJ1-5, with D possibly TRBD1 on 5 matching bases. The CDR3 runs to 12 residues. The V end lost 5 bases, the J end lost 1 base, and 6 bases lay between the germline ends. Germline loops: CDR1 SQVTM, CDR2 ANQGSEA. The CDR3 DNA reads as TGCAGCGTTCGGGACAGCAATCAGCCCCAGCATTTT. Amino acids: CSVRDSNQPQHF.

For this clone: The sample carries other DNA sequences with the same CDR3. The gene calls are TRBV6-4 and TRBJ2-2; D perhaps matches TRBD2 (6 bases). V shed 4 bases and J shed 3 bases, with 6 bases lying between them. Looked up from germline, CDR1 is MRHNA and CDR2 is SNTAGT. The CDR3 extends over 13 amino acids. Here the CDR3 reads CASSAGDTGELFF. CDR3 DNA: TGTGCCAGCAGTGCGGGAGACACCGGGGAGCTGTTTTTT.

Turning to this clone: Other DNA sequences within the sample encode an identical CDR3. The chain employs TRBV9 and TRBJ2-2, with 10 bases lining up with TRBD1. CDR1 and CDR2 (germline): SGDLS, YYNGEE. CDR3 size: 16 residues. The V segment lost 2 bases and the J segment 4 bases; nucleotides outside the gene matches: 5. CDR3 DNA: TGTGCCAGCAGCGTTTCCGGGACAGGGGTCACCGGGGAGCTGTTTTTT. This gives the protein CASSVSGTGVTGELFF.

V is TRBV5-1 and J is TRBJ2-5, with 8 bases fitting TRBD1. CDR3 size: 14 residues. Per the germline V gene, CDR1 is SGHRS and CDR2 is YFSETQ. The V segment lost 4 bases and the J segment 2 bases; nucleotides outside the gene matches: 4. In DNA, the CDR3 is TGCGCCAGCAGCCGGGGACAGGCTCAAGAGACCCAGTACTTC. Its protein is CASSRGQAQETQYF.

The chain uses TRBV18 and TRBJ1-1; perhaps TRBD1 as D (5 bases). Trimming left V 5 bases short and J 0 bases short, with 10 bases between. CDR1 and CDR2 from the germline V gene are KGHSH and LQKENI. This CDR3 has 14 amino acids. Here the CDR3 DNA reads TGTGCCAGCTCAGCCGGGGCCTTGAACACTGAAGCTTTCTTT. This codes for CASSAGALNTEAFF.

In DNA, the CDR3 is TGTGCCAGCAGCCATGGATACTCGACCACAGATACGCAGTATTTT. This codes for CASSHGYSTTDTQYF. The chain recombines TRBV11-2 with TRBJ2-3; D is unclear. From germline, CDR1 is SGHAT and CDR2 FQNNGV. Trimming cost V 5 bases and J 2 bases, with 14 bases left between them. This CDR3 is 15 amino acids long.

The CDR3, as DNA: TGTGCCAGCAAAGGTCCTGTCTCCTACGAGCAGTACTTC. It translates to CASKGPVSYEQYF. V usage is TRBV2 and J usage is TRBJ2-7, with unresolved D. With 7 bases removed from V and 0 bases from J, the gap between germline ends came to 10 bases. The CDR3 extends over 13 amino acids. The germline V gene encodes CDR1 SNHLY and CDR2 FYNNEI.

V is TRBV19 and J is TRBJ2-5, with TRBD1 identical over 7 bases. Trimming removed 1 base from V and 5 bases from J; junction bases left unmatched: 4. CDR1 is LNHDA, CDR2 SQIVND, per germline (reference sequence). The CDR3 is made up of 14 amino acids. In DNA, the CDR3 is TGTGCCAGTAGTATAGGCGTACAGGGGGAGACCCAGTACTTC. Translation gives CASSIGVQGETQYF.

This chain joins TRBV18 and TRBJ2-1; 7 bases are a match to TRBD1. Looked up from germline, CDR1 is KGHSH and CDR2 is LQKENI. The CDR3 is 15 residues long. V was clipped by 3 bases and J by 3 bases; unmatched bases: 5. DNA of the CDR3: TGTGCCAGCTCACCTACCGGGACAGTCTACAATGAGCAGTTCTTC. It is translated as CASSPTGTVYNEQFF. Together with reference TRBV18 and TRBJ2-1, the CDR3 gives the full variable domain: NAGVMQNPRHLVRRRGQEARLRCSPMKGHSHVYWYRQLPEEGLKFMVYLQKENIIDESGMPKERFSAEFPKEGPSILRIQQVVRGDSAAYFCASSPTGTVYNEQFFGPGTRLTVL.

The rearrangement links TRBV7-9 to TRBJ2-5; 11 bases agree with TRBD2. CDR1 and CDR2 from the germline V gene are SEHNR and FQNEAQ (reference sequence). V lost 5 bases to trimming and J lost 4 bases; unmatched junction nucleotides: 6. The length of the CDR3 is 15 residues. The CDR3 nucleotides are TGTGCCAGCAGCCCACTAGCGGGAGTAGGAGAGACCCAGTACTTC. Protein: CASSPLAGVGETQYF.

CDR3 sequence: CASSPQPGRQGLEKLFF. CDR3 nucleotides: TGTGCCAGCAGCCCCCAACCCGGGAGACAGGGGCTCGAAAAACTGTTTTTT. V gene TRBV7-8 combines with J gene TRBJ1-4; 8 nucleotides agree with TRBD1. The junction had 16 bases not matched to a gene; V was cut back by 5 bases and J by 8 bases. The germline gives CDR1 SGHVS, CDR2 FQNEAQ. This CDR3 is 17 amino acids long.

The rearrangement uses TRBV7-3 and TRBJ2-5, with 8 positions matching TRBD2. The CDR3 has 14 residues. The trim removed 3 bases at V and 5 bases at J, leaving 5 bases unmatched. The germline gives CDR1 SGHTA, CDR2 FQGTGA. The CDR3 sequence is CASSLGGGSETQYF. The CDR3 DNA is TGTGCCAGCAGCTTGGGCGGGGGGTCTGAGACCCAGTACTTC.

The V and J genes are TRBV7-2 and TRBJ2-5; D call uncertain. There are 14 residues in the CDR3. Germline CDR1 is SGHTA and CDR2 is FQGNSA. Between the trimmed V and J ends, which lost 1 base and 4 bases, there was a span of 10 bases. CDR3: CASSLGTIPETQYF. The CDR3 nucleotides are TGTGCCAGCAGCTTAGGAACTATACCAGAGACCCAGTACTTC.

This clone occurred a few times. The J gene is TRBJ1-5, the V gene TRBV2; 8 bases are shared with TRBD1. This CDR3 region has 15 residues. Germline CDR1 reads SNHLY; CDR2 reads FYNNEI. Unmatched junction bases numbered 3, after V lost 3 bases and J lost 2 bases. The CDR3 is CASSDTGGGNQPQHF. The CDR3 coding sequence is TGTGCCAGCAGTGATACAGGGGGTGGCAATCAGCCCCAGCATTTT.

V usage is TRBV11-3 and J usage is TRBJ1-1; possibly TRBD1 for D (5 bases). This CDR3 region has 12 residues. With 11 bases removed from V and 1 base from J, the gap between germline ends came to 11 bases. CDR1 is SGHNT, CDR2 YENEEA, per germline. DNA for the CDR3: TGTGCCCCTCGGGGGACGAACACTGAAGCTTTCTTT. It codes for CAPRGTNTEAFF.

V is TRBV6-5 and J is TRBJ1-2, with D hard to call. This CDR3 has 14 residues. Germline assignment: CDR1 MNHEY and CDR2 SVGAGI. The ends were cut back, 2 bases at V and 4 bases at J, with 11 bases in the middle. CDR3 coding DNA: TGTGCCAGCAGTTACGAAGGCGGATCCTATGGCTACACCTTC. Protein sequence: CASSYEGGSYGYTF.